A single sample is the source of the 10 T cell receptor beta chains below, sequenced in a study of cytomegalovirus exposure and HLA in healthy donors. TCRdb keeps only in-frame clones here, not all; method: immunoSEQ multiplex PCR. The data show approximately 50,000 clones, about 88% seen once. The sample consisted of PBMCs. Receptors were obtained from a woman in her twenties or thirties in good health and CMV-seronegative.

V gene TRBV28 combines with J gene TRBJ1-5; tentative D call: TRBD1 (5 bases). This CDR3 comprises 14 residues. The germline V and J ends were trimmed by 3 bases and 3 bases, with 9 bases remaining between them. Germline CDR1 reads MDHEN; CDR2 reads SYDVKM. In DNA, the CDR3 is TGTGCCAGCAGTTTTGGGGCATTCAATCAGCCCCAGCATTTT. This gives the protein CASSFGAFNQPQHF.

The V gene is TRBV20-1, the J gene TRBJ2-7; D is possibly TRBD2 (6 bases). The CDR3 runs to 11 residues. Germline loops: CDR1 DFQATT, CDR2 SNEGSKA (reference sequence). The CDR3 spells CSGGAAYEQYF. The CDR3 DNA sequence: TGCAGCGGGGGAGCCGCCTACGAGCAGTACTTC.

The V gene is TRBV6-7, the J gene TRBJ1-4, with TRBD1 identical over 7 bases. TRBV6-7 carries the ORF label, with uncertain function. Trimming took 0 bases from V and 3 from J; bases not matched to a gene: 25. The CDR3 spans 23 residues. The CDR3 loop is CASSYSTIPGQPPRGGSNEKLFF. CDR3 nucleotide sequence: TGTGCCAGCAGTTACTCGACGATCCCGGGACAGCCGCCTCGGGGAGGATCTAATGAAAAACTGTTTTTT.

This sequence joins TRBV5-1 and TRBJ1-1; tentatively, D is TRBD1 (5 bases). The CDR3 runs to 14 residues. Trimming stripped 2 bases from V and 2 bases from J, with 10 bases between. Germline V gene lookup returns CDR1 SGHRS and CDR2 YFSETQ. The chain's CDR3 is CASSFGGGNTEAFF. For the CDR3, the DNA is TGCGCCAGCAGCTTTGGGGGAGGCAACACTGAAGCTTTCTTT.

The rearrangement joins TRBV28 to TRBJ2-7, with 10 nucleotides matching TRBD1. The V segment lost 2 bases and the J segment 9 bases; nucleotides outside the gene matches: 4. Germline V CDR1 and CDR2: MDHEN, SYDVKM. The CDR3 spans 13 residues. The CDR3 spells CASSLIGDRGQYF. DNA for the CDR3: TGTGCCAGCAGTTTAATAGGGGACAGGGGGCAGTACTTC.

This clone was recorded only once. V is TRBV5-5 and J is TRBJ1-2; TRBD1 aligns across 7 bases. Trimming took 7 bases from V and 2 from J; bases not matched to a gene: 2. This CDR3 comprises 12 residues. From germline, CDR1 is SGHKS and CDR2 YYEKEE (reference sequence). The CDR3 region has the DNA TGTGCCAGCGGACAGGCGAACTATGGCTACACCTTC. As protein: CASGQANYGYTF.

The count of this clone is one. The rearrangement links TRBV7-2 to TRBJ2-1; a weak D match, TRBD2 (5 bases). There are 12 residues in the CDR3. Germline V gives CDR1 SGHTA, CDR2 FQGNSA. Trimming left V 1 base short and J 13 bases short, with 11 bases between. The CDR3 bases are TGTGCCAGCAGCTTAGACAGTAGCGTACAGTTCTTC. It translates to CASSLDSSVQFF.

The genes are TRBV27 and TRBJ2-2, with D possibly TRBD2 on 6 matching bases. The CDR3 sequence is 16 residues long. V was cut by 5 bases and J by 3 bases, with 16 bases left in between. Germline CDR1 reads MNHEY; CDR2 reads SMNVEV (reference sequence). The CDR3 sequence: CASSPFRSGYTGELFF. The CDR3 bases are TGTGCCAGCAGTCCGTTTCGAAGCGGGTACACCGGGGAGCTGTTTTTT.

The rearrangement uses TRBV27 and TRBJ2-4, with a tentative D call TRBD2 (6 bases). The CDR3 loop spans 13 amino acids. Germline values: CDR1 MNHEY, CDR2 SMNVEV (reference sequence). Deletions cut 4 bases from V and 3 bases from J, with 7 bases between. CDR3: CASSWDFKNIQYF. The CDR3, as DNA: TGTGCCAGCAGTTGGGACTTCAAAAACATTCAGTACTTC.

This clone has just one count. The gene calls are TRBV11-2 and TRBJ2-7; D not certain. V was pared by 3 bases and J by 5 bases, with 8 bases between. The CDR3 totals 12 residues. Germline CDR1 SGHAT, CDR2 FQNNGV. CDR3 nucleotides: TGTGCCAGCAGCTTTAGGCGGAACGAGCAGTACTTC. Its translation: CASSFRRNEQYF.